Included here is one T cell receptor (beta chain) sequence, with context. Irradiated, violet-dye-labeled stimulator cells, about 200,000 in number, were plated with about 200,000 CFSE-labeled responder cells. The reaction was completed, and proliferating CFSE-low CD3+CD4+ and CD3+CD8+ responders were then sorted. Repertoires were generated with immunoSEQ multiplex PCR, while TCRdb's copy carries only in-frame clones and drops some. The table shows over 8,000 clones, with under 35% occurring only once. This sample is drawn from a study of graft-versus-host responses after intestinal transplantation. Looking at the study overall: The study gave all recipients anti-thymocyte globulin induction, then tacrolimus and steroids for approximately three years.

General study results and limits: Early HvG declines after transplant were associated with peak circulating GvH clone levels.

Per germline, CDR1 LGHNA and CDR2 YNFKEQ. This CDR3 contains 17 residues. Trimming took 4 bases from V and 0 from J, leaving 17 bases between them. This sequence originates from a human patient who was an organ donor for intestinal transplantation. This specimen consisted of alloreactive CD4+ T cells from a mixed lymphocyte reaction culture, obtained before transplantation. As to subset: CFSE-low proliferating T cells sorted from approximately six-day pre-transplant mixed lymphocyte reaction (GvH or HvG direction). The rearrangement uses TRBV4-2 and TRBJ2-3, with a weak D call TRBD2 (6 bases). CDR3: CASSPVVNRGSTDTQYF. For the CDR3, the DNA is TGTGCCAGCAGCCCCGTCGTTAACCGGGGGAGCACAGATACGCAGTATTTT.